This record concerns one TCR beta chain sequence. The repertoire was sequenced with immunoSEQ multiplex PCR; TCRdb's copy has only in-frame clones and lacks some. The sample comprises under 200,000 clones, just over 95% of which are singletons, and about 0.94% rests with the top ten. The sample comes from a study of control samples from healthy donors and cancer patients. This CDR3 has 17 residues. Trimming shortened V by 3 bases and J by 5 bases, and 22 bases separated the two germline ends. CDR1 and CDR2 from the germline V gene are LNHNV and YYDKDF (reference sequence). The chain combines TRBV15 with TRBJ1-1; D might be TRBD1 (5 bases). This sequence was found in a woman in her twenties or thirties in good health. The sequenced sample was blood. The CDR3 nucleotides read TGTGCCACCAGCAGTAGTGTCTATGAGGGGACGGGAACTGAAGCTTTCTTT. As protein: CATSSSVYEGTGTEAFF.